One TCR beta chain is described in this entry. Its target is not known. This sample is drawn from a study of shared clonotypes between healthy human individuals. Study background: CD4 naive cells filled three plates per donor, CD4 memory three, CD8 naive two and CD8 memory one. Points from the study as a whole: A few donors showed sharing of approximately 5% of naive CD4 clonotypes. It was the non-shared clonotypes that had lower generation probabilities than clonotypes shared by all four donors. An expected dependence of interdonor clonotype sharing on sequencing depth was noted.

Libraries were prepared by immunoSEQ multiplex PCR; TCRdb keeps only in-frame clonotypes and omits some of them. The sample lists over a million clones, 98% occurring once. CDR1 is WSHSY, CDR2 SAAADI, per germline. The ends were cut back, 7 bases at V and 4 bases at J, with 14 bases in the middle. This CDR3 region has 14 residues. The chain combines TRBV10-2 with TRBJ2-1, with D possibly matching TRBD1 (6 bases). Sequencing was performed on naive CD4+ T cells sorted from blood. As for subset: CD45RA+ positively selected. The sequence came from a young man in good health. CDR3 DNA sequence: TGCGCCAGCACCACAGGGATAGGGTACAATGAGCAGTTCTTC. The encoded protein is CASTTGIGYNEQFF.